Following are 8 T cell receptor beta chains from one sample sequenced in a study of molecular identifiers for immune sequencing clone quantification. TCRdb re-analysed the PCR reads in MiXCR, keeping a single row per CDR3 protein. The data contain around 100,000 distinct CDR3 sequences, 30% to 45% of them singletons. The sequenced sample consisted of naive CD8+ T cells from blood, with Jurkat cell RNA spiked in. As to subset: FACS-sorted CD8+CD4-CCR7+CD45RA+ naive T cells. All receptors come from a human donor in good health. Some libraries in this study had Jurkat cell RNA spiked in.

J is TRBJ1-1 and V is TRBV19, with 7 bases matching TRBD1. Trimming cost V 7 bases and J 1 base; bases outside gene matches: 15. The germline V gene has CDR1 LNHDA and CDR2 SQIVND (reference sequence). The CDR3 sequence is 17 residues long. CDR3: CASTLNPRDSQNTEAFF. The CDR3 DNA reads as TGTGCCAGTACCTTAAATCCCCGGGACAGCCAGAACACTGAAGCTTTCTTT.

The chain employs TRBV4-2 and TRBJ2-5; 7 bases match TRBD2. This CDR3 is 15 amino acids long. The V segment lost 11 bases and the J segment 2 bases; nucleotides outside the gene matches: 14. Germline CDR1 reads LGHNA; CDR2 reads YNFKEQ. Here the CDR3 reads CACTQRDGLQETQYF. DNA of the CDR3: TGTGCCTGCACTCAGCGGGATGGACTTCAAGAGACCCAGTACTTC.

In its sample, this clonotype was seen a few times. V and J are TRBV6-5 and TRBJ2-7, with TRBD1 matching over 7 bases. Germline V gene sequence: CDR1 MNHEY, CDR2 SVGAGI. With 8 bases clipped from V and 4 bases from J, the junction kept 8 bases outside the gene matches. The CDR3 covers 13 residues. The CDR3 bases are TGTGCCAGCGGGACAGCAGAGCTTTACGAGCAGTACTTC. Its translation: CASGTAELYEQYF.

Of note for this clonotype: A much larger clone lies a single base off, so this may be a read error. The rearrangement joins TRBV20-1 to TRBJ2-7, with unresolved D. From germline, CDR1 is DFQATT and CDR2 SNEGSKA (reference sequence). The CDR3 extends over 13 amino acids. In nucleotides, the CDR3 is TGCAGTGCTAGGGCCCTTGCTGTCTACGTGCAGTACTTC. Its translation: CSARALAVYVQYF.

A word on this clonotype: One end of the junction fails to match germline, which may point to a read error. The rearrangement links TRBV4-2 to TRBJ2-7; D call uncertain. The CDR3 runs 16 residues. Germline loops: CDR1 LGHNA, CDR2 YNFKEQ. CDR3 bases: TGTGCCAGCAGCCAAGATGAAGGCAGGCCTGGGTACGGGCAGTACTTC. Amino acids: CASSQDEGRPGYGQYF.

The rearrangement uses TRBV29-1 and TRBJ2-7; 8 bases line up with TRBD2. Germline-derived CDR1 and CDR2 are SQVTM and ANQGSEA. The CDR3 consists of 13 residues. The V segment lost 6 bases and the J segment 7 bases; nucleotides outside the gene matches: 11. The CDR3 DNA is TGCAGCGTCGGGACTAGACCTACGTTAGAGCAGTACTTC. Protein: CSVGTRPTLEQYF.

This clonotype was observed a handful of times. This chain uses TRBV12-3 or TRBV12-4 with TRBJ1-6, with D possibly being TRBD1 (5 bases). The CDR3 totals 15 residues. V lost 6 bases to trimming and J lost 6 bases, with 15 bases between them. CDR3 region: CASRPPGLTNSPLHF. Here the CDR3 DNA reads TGTGCCAGCAGACCTCCGGGACTTACTAATTCACCCCTCCACTTT.

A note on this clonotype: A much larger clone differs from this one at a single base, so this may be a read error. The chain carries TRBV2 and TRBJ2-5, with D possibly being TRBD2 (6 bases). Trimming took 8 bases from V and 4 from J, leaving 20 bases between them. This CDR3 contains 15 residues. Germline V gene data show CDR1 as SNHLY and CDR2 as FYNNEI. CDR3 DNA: TGTGCCAGCGGAATGCCGGACTACCTACGAGAGACCCAGTACTTC. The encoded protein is CASGMPDYLRETQYF.